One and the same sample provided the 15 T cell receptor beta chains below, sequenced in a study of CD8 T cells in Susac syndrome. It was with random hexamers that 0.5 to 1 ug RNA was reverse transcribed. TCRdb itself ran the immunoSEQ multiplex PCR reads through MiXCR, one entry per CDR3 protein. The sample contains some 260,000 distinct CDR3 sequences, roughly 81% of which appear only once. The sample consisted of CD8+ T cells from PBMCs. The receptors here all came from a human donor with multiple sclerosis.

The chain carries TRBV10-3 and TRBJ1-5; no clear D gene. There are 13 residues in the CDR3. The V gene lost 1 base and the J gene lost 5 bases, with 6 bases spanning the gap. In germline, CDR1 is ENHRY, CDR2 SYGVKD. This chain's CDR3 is CAISELRDQPQHF. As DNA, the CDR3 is TGTGCCATCAGTGAGTTAAGGGATCAGCCCCAGCATTTT.

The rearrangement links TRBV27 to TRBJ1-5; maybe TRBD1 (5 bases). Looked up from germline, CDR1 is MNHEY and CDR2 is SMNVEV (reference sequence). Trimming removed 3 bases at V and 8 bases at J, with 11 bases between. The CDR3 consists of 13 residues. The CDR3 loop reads CASSLGPWEPQHF. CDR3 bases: TGTGCCAGCAGTTTGGGACCGTGGGAGCCCCAGCATTTT.

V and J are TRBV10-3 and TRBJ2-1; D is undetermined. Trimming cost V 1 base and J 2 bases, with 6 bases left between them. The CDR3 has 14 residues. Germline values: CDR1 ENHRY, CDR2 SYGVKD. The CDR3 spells CAISEYSAYNEQFF. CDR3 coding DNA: TGTGCCATCAGTGAGTACTCCGCCTACAATGAGCAGTTCTTC.

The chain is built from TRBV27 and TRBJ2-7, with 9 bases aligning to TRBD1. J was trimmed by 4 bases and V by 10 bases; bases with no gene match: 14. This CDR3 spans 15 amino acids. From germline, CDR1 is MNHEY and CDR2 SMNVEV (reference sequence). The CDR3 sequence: CATSVLRTGVYEQYF. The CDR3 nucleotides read TGTGCCACCTCGGTGTTGAGGACAGGGGTTTACGAGCAGTACTTC.

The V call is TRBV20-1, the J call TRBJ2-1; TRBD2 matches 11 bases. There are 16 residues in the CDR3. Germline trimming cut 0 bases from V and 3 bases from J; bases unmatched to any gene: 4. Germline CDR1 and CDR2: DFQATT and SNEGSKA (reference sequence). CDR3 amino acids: CSARDLLAGDYNEQFF. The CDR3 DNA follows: TGCAGTGCTAGAGATCTACTAGCGGGGGACTACAATGAGCAGTTCTTC.

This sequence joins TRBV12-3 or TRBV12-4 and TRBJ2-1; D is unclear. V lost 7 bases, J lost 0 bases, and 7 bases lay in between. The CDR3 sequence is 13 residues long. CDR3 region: CASNQDSYNEQFF. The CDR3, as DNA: TGTGCCAGCAACCAAGACTCCTACAATGAGCAGTTCTTC.

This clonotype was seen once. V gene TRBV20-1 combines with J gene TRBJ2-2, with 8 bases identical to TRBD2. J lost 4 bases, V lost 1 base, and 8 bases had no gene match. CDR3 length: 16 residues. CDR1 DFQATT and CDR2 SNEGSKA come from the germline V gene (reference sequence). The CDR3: CSARVPAGAGTGELFF. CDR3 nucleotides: TGCAGTGCTAGAGTCCCAGCGGGAGCCGGCACCGGGGAGCTGTTTTTT.

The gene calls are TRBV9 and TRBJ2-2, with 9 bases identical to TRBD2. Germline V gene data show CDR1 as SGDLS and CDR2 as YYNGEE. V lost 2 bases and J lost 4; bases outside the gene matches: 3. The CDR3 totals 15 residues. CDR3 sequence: CASSVSGSATGELFF. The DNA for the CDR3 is TGTGCCAGCAGCGTTAGCGGGAGTGCCACCGGGGAGCTGTTTTTT.

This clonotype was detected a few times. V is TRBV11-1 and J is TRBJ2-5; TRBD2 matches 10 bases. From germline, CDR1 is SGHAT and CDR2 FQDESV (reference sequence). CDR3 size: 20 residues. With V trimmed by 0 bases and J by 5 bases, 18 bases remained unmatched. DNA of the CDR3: TGTGCCAGCAGCTTAGCTCGTCCAACTGAGCGGGAGGGTAACTTGGAGACCCAGTACTTC. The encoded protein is CASSLARPTEREGNLETQYF.

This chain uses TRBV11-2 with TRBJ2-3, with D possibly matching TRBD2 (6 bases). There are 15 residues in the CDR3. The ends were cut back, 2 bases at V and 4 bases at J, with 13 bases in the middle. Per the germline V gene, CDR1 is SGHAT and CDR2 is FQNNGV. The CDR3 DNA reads TGTGCCAGCAGCTTAACCACCGGGGGAGCAGATACGCAGTATTTT. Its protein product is CASSLTTGGADTQYF.

The CDR3 spells CASRGTSNEQFF. The CDR3 DNA is TGTGCCAGCAGGGGGACTAGCAATGAGCAGTTCTTC. The chain links TRBV2 to TRBJ2-1; TRBD2 matches 8 bases. The CDR3 has 12 residues. The V gene's germline CDR1 is SNHLY and CDR2 FYNNEI. V shed 6 bases, J shed 6 bases, and the junction held 1 base outside the gene matches.

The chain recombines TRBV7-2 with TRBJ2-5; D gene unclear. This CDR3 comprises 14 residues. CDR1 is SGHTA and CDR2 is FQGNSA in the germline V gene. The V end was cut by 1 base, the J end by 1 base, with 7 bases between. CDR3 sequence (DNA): TGTGCCAGCAGCTTAGGCGAGACCCAAGAGACCCAGTACTTC. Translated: CASSLGETQETQYF.

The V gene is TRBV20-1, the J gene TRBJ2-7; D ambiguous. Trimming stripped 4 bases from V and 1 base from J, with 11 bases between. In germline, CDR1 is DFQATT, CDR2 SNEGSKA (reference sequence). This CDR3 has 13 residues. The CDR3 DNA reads TGCAGTGCTATCAACCGAGCATCCTACGAGCAGTACTTC. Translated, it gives CSAINRASYEQYF.

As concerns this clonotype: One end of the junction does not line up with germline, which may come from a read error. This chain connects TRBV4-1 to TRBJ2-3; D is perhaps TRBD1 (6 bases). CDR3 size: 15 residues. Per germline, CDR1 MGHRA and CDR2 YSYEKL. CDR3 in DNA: TGCTCCAGCAGCCAAGAAGGTAACAGGGAAGATACGCAGTATTTT. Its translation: CSSSQEGNREDTQYF.

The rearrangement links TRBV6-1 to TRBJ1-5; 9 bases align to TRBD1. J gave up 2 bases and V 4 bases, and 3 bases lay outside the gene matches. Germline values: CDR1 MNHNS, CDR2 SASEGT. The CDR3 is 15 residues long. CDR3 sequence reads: CASSGWDRGNQPQHF. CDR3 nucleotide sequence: TGTGCCAGCAGTGGATGGGACAGGGGCAATCAGCCCCAGCATTTT.